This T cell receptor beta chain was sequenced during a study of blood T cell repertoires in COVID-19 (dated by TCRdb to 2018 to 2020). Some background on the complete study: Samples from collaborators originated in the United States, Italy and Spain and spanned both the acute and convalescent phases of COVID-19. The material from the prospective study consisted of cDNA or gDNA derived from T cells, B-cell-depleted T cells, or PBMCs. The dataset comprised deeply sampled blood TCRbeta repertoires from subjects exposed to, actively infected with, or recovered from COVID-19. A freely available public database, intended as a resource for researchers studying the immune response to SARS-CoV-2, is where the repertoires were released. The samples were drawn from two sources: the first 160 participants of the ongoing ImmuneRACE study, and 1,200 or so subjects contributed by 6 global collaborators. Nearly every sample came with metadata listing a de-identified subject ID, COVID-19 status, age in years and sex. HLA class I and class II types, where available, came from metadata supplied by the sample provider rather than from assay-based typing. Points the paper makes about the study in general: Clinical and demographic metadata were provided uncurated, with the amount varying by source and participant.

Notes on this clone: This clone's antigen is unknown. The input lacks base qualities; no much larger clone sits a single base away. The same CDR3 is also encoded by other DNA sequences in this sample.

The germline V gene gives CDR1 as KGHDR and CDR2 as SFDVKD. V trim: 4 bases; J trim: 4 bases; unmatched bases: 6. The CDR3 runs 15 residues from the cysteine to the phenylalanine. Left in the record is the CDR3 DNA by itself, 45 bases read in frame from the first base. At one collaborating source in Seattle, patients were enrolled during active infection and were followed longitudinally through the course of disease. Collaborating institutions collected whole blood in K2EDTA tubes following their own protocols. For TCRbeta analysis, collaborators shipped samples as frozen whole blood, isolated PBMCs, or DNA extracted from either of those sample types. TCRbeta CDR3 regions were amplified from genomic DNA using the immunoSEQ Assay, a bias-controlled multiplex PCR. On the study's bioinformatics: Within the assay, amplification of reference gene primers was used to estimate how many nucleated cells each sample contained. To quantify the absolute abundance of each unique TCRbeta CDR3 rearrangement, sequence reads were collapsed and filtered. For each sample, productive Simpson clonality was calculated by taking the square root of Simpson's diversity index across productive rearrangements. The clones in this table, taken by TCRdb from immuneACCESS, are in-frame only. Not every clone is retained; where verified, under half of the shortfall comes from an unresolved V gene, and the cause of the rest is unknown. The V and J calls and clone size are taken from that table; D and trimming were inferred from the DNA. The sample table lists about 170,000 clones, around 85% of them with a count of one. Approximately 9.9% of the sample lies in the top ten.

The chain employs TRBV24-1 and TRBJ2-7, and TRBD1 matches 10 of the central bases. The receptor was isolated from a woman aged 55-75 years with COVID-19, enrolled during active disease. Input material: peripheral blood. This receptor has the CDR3 CATSDPGTGVYEQYF. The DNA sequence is TGTGCCACCAGTGACCCCGGGACAGGGGTTTACGAGCAGTACTTC.